This T cell receptor beta chain was sequenced in a study of early T cells in non-severe SARS-CoV-2 infection. Study at large: Unsorted whole blood bulk RNA was sequenced, with unpaired chains.

This clonotype was seen at least ten times. Attachment of unique molecular identifiers to individual cDNA molecules was performed. TCRdb independently ran MiXCR on the 5' RACE reads; one entry per CDR3 protein. This sample has some 64,000 distinct CDR3 sequences, with approximately 10% found just once. The germline CDR1 and CDR2 sequences are SGHTA and FQGNSA. The CDR3 has 15 residues. V was cut by 5 bases and J by 5 bases, with 18 bases left in between. The clonotype comes from an adult who was a healthcare worker with PCR-confirmed SARS-CoV-2 infection or an uninfected control (not recorded which). Source material: whole blood. The gene calls are TRBV7-2 and TRBJ2-5, with D tentatively TRBD2 (6 bases). In nucleotides, the CDR3 is TGTGCCAGCAGCCCCCATGGGAGGAGCGGGGAGACCCAGTACTTC. This sequence encodes CASSPHGRSGETQYF.